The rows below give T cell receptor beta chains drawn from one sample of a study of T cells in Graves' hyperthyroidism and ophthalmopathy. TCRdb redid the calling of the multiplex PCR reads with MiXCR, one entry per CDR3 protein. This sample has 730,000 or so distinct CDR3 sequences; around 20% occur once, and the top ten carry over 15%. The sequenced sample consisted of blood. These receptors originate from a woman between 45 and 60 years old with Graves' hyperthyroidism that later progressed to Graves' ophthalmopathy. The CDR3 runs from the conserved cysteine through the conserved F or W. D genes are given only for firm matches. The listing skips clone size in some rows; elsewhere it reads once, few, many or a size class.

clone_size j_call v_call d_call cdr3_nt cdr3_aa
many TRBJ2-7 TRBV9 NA TGTGCCAGCAGCCTAGACCTTGCCTACGAGCAGTACTTC CASSLDLAYEQYF
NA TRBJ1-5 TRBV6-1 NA TGTGCCAGCAGATCTACAGGGCCTAGTCAGCCCCAGCATTTT CASRSTGPSQPQHF
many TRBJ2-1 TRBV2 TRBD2 TGTGCCAGCAGTGGGACTAGCGGGGGGCCAGGTTCCTACAATGAGCAGTTCTTC CASSGTSGGPGSYNEQFF
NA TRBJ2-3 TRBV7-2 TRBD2 TGTGCCAGCAGCGAGACTAGCGGGAGGGATACGCAGTATTTT CASSETSGRDTQYF
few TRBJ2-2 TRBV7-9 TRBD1 TGTGCCAGCAGTAACTCGGACAGGGGTGAATCCGGGGAGCTGTTTTTT CASSNSDRGESGELFF
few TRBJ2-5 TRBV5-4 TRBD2 TGTGCCAGCAGCATGGGTAGGATAGCGGGGGGCTTCCAAGAGACCCAGTACTTC CASSMGRIAGGFQETQYF
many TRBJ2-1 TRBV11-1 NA TGTGCCAGCAGCTTAGTGGGGGGAACTGAGCAGTTCTTC CASSLVGGTEQFF
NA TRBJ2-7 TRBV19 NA TGTGCCAGTAGTTACACCCGGGAAGAGTACGAGCAGTACTTC CASSYTREEYEQYF
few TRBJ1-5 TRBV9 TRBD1 TGTGCCAGCAGCGTAGGGACAGGGTGGATGACGCCCCAGCATTTT CASSVGTGWMTPQHF
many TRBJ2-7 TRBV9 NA TGTGCCAGCAGCGTAGGTGTGGAGGGACGCTACGAGCAGTACTTC CASSVGVEGRYEQYF
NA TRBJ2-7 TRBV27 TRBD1 TGTGCCAGCAGTTTAACTCTATCGGGACAGACAAGACCCTACGAGCAGTACTTC CASSLTLSGQTRPYEQYF
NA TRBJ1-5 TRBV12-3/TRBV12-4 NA TGTGCCAGCAGTTTTCGGGGGGAAAGTCAGCCCCAGCATTTT CASSFRGESQPQHF
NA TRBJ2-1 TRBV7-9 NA TGTGCCAGCAGCTTAGGGGCCCCGGTCGAGCAGTTCTTC CASSLGAPVEQFF
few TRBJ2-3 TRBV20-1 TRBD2 TGCAGTGCTAGTTTCCTAGCGGGGGTTACGGATACGCAGTATTTT CSASFLAGVTDTQYF
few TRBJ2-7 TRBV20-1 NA TGCAGTGCTAGGAGGGGCAGCCCCTACGAGCAGTACTTC CSARRGSPYEQYF
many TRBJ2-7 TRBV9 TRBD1 TGTGCCAGCAGCGTAGGGAGAGCCGGGACAGGAGCCTACGAGCAGTACTTC CASSVGRAGTGAYEQYF
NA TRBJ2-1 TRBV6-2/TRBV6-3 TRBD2 TGTGCCAGCACTGGTAGCGGGGGGCCCTACAATGAGCAGTTCTTC CASTGSGGPYNEQFF
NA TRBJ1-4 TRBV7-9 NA TGTGCCAGCAGCTTAGAAGCCGGGCCCACAAAACTGTTTTTT CASSLEAGPTKLFF
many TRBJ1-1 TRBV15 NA TGTGCCACCAGCAGAGGCGAGGGGACTGCTTTCTTT CATSRGEGTAFF
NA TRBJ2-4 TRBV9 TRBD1 TGTGCCAGCAGCCCACGTCTGGGGGGACAGGAGAGAAGGAGTGCCAAAAACATTCAGTACTTC CASSPRLGGQERRSAKNIQYF
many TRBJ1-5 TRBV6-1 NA TGTGCCAGCAGTGGGAGACAGCAAAATCAGCCCCAGCATTTT CASSGRQQNQPQHF
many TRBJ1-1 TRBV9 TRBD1 TGTGCCAGCAGCGTGGAAGGGACAGGGTGGTCGAACACTGAAGCTTTCTTT CASSVEGTGWSNTEAFF
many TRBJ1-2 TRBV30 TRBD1 TGTGCCTGGAGTCCCACAGGGGTAGGCTACACCTTC CAWSPTGVGYTF
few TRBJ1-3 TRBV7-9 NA TGTGCCAGCAGTTTTCCGGGCCCTCACTCTGGAAACACCATATATTTT CASSFPGPHSGNTIYF
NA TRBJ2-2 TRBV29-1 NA TGCAGCGGGGTGAGAGTAGCCACCGGGGAGCTGTTTTTT CSGVRVATGELFF
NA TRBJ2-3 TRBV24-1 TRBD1 TGTGCCACCAGGGACAGGTACATAGATACGCAGTATTTT CATRDRYIDTQYF
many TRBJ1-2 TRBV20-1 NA TGCAGTGCTAGAGTCAAAGGGTGGATCTATGGCTACACCTTC CSARVKGWIYGYTF
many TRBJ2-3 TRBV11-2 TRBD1 TGTGCCAGCAGCTTTTACAGGGGCTCTAGCACAGATACGCAGTATTTT CASSFYRGSSTDTQYF
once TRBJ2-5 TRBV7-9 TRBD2 TGTGCCAGCAGCTTGCGGTTAACTAGCGGGTACCAAGAGACCCAGTACTTC CASSLRLTSGYQETQYF
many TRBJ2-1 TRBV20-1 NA TGCAGTGCTAGAGACCCCAACAGGGTCCTTAGCAATGAGCAGTTCTTC CSARDPNRVLSNEQFF
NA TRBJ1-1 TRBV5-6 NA TGTGCCACCTCCCCGACCAGGACACTGAACACTGAAGCTTTCTTT CATSPTRTLNTEAFF
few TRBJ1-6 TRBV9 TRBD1 TGTGCCAGCAGCTTAGGACAGGGGGTGCCTAATTCACCCCTCCACTTT CASSLGQGVPNSPLHF